This TCR beta chain was recorded in a study of beta chain features in type 1 diabetes. Study summary: Cell yields, age and gender were similar between patients and healthy donors. Study-wide points: Any PCR bias toward short templates would affect both groups alike. TCRB CDR3 length was moderately but significantly reduced in all four CD4+ subsets of Type 1 diabetes patients. Compared with healthy donors, patients appeared to share more similar naive, central memory and regulatory TCRB repertoires.

TCRB transcripts that were expressed got sequenced, as all of the isolated RNA had been reverse transcribed. Clones were read by immunoSEQ multiplex PCR, and TCRdb kept only the in-frame ones, dropping some. In the table there are approximately 600,000 clones, 9.5% to 15% of which are singletons. Germline CDR1 SGHRS, CDR2 YFSETQ. There are 16 residues in the CDR3. The ends lost 4 bases at V and 0 bases at J; junction bases unmatched: 5. Blood was collected once per donor into heparin, averaging about 116 mL. On this clone: Its specificity is unknown. Other DNA sequences of this sample code for an identical CDR3.

The sequence came from a man aged 25-40 years with type 1 diabetes. The material sequenced was naive CD4+ T cells from blood. The rearrangement uses TRBV5-1 and TRBJ1-5; TRBD1 agrees at 9 bases. CDR3 sequence reads: CASSPGTGNSNQPQHF. As DNA, the CDR3 is TGCGCCAGCAGCCCCGGGACAGGGAATAGCAATCAGCCCCAGCATTTT.